This TCR beta chain emerged from a study of T-cell memory formation after mild COVID-19 (dated by TCRdb to the early 2020s). About the full investigation: TCR sequence clusters from the two donors were found to be largely donor specific. In a couple of donors, T-cell clones that expanded and contracted after mild COVID-19 were tracked by sequencing TCRalpha and TCRbeta repertoires over time. Two young, previously healthy adult volunteers, one female and one male, were included in the cohort.

Instrument on record: Illumina NovaSeq 6000. cDNA libraries for TCRalpha and TCRbeta were prepared by 5'RACE using constant-segment primers, with sample barcodes and unique molecular identifiers added. Trizol reagent was used to extract RNA from every sample. The libraries were amplified in two PCR steps, and the second step added a second sample barcode and Illumina TruSeq adapters. Sequencing of libraries was performed on an Illumina NovaSeq with 2 x 150 bp paired-end reads. From the authors' description of their analysis: With migec v1.2.7, reads were demultiplexed and then collapsed into UMI-guided consensus sequences. Using mixcr v2.1.11, the UMI consensuses were aligned to TRA and TRB V and J templates and assembled into clonotypes. Expanded or contracted clonotypes were those called significant by both edgeR and NoisET, with noise models trained on biological replicates. For edgeR calls, the thresholds were a false discovery rate-adjusted p below 0.01 and a log2 fold-change of 1. As an exploratory analysis of dynamics, max-normalized trajectories of the 1000 most abundant clonotypes were examined by PCA with hierarchical clustering. Separately sequenced CD4+ and CD8+ repertoires were used to assign the CD4 or CD8 phenotype of responding clones. TCRdb reprocessed the public reads (quality trimming at Q25 with fastp, clone calling with MiXCR) and kept in-frame beta chains. Rows with a matching CDR3 protein are joined into one entry that keeps the most common DNA and genes. TCRdb assigned the V and J calls; the authors' analysis was not used. The sample table holds 550,000 to 700,000 distinct CDR3 sequences, of which around a sixth were seen once. The ten largest clones take up roughly 8% of the sample.

What the study reported, not specific to this receptor: Clones that contracted from day 15 to 85 showed balanced CD4/CD8 phenotypes, whereas a second wave of clones that expanded from day 15 to 37 leaned towards CD4+. Contracting CD4+ clones appeared mostly in the CM and EM memory subsets, whereas CD8+ clones were enriched in EMRA. Only a couple of mild cases were covered in the study, and larger cohorts including severe cases with pre-infection samples were considered necessary. SARS-CoV-2 specificity was not confirmed for the second-wave clones peaking on day 37. Some responding clones were found in pre-infection memory, which suggests that pre-existing cross-reactive memory T cells took part in the SARS-CoV-2 response.

PBMCs were isolated by Ficoll-Paque density gradient centrifugation. This clonotype was detected a few times. It has no known antigen specificity. Base quality data are lacking; no much larger clone is found one base away. The receptor's source is an adult woman who had mild COVID-19 (a few samples of this study predate the infection). The sample titles of this study are shuffled in the database, so cell type and time point are left out; the donor was told from shared clones. The sequenced sample consisted of PBMCs or a T cell subset sorted from them (not recorded which).

The nucleotide sequence reads as follows: TGCAGCGTTGAGGGTGGACAGGAAGCTTTCTTT. The encoded protein is CSVEGGQEAFF. Rearrangement joined TRBV29-1 to TRBJ1-1; the D segment could be TRBD1, given 6 matching bases. The CDR3 numbers 11 residues from cysteine through phenylalanine. CDR3 DNA is the only sequence kept; it has 33 bases, read in frame from the first base. CDR1 and CDR2, per the germline V gene, are SQVTM and ANQGSEA. At the junction V is shortened by 3 bases and J by 8 bases, with 10 bases in between.